The 16 T cell receptor beta chains presented below share a single source sample, sequenced in a study of Graves' ophthalmopathy and Graves' hyperthyroidism. The authors amplified TCR beta CDR3 regions, and they did so from RNA transcripts for repertoire sequencing. Investigators did first-round RT-PCR with HTBI primers, then second-round multiplex PCR. Using its own MiXCR run on the multiplex PCR reads, TCRdb lists one record per CDR3 protein. The sample carries hundreds of thousands of distinct CDR3 sequences, 22% recorded once. The specimen sequenced was peripheral blood. Receptor source: a woman under 30 with stable Graves' hyperthyroidism. Some clones in this sample may be carry-over from other donors' samples.

The chain links TRBV12-3 or TRBV12-4 to TRBJ1-5; D unresolved. This CDR3 has 13 residues. Trimming stripped 6 bases from V and 10 bases from J, with 16 bases between. CDR3 in amino acids: CASSSQVINPQHF. CDR3 in DNA: TGTGCCAGCAGCTCCCAGGTCATCAACCCCCAGCATTTT.

The J gene is TRBJ1-1, the V gene TRBV6-1; D may be TRBD1 (6 bases). Deletions cut 6 bases from V and 5 bases from J, with 10 bases between. Germline V gives CDR1 MNHNS, CDR2 SASEGT. This CDR3 is built from 12 residues. The CDR3 DNA sequence: TGTGCCAGCAGACGGACAGCGACTGAAGCTTTCTTT. This encodes CASRRTATEAFF.

This clonotype has a count of ten or more. This chain links TRBV11-2 with TRBJ1-3, with a possible D match to TRBD1 (5 bases). CDR1 and CDR2 (germline): SGHAT, FQNNGV. The ends were cut back, 0 bases at V and 1 base at J, with 10 bases in the middle. The CDR3 runs 16 residues. The CDR3 DNA reads as TGTGCCAGCAGCTTAGATCAACCAGGGTCTGGAAACACCATATATTTT. Encoded protein: CASSLDQPGSGNTIYF.

This clonotype has a count of ten or more. The chain carries TRBV18 and TRBJ1-1; 7 positions match TRBD1. Losses at the gene ends were 2 bases for V and 0 bases for J; bases not matched to a gene: 3. CDR3 size: 15 residues. Germline V gene lookup returns CDR1 KGHSH and CDR2 LQKENI. The CDR3 DNA reads as TGTGCCAGCTCACCAGCGGGACAGATGAACACTGAAGCTTTCTTT. Translation gives CASSPAGQMNTEAFF.

This rearrangement joins TRBV6-1 to TRBJ2-7, with D possibly being TRBD2 (6 bases). This CDR3 is built from 15 residues. The germline CDR1 and CDR2 sequences are MNHNS and SASEGT. V dropped 6 bases and J dropped 2 bases, with 17 bases sitting between them. The CDR3 DNA sequence: TGTGCCAGCAGGCCACCGGGAGCCCGAGCCTACGAGCAGTACTTC. Protein sequence: CASRPPGARAYEQYF.

This clonotype came up a few times. The genes are TRBV29-1 and TRBJ2-5; D is perhaps TRBD2 (5 bases). Germline-derived CDR1 and CDR2 are SQVTM and ANQGSEA. V dropped 3 bases and J dropped 4 bases, with 9 bases sitting between them. The CDR3 is 12 residues long. The CDR3 reads CSVDIAGETQYF. CDR3 DNA sequence: TGCAGCGTTGATATCGCGGGAGAGACCCAGTACTTC.

The rearrangement uses TRBV6-7 and TRBJ1-5; 9 bases align to TRBD1. TRBV6-7 has ORF status, its function being uncertain. J lost 7 bases, V lost 2 bases, and 15 bases had no gene match. This CDR3 comprises 18 residues. CDR3 nucleotides: TGTGCCAGCAGTTACAGATCCGTAGGACAGGGGCCTAAGCAGCCCCAGCATTTT. Protein: CASSYRSVGQGPKQPQHF.

This chain connects TRBV24-1 to TRBJ2-6; D not certain. Trimming cost V 5 bases and J 0 bases, with 10 bases left between them. This CDR3 has 16 amino acids. Germline values: CDR1 KGHDR, CDR2 SFDVKD. This CDR3 reads CATSGSGDSGANVLTF. The CDR3 DNA sequence: TGTGCCACCAGTGGGTCAGGAGACTCTGGGGCCAACGTCCTGACTTTC.

The table lists this clonotype with a few counts. The chain links TRBV18 to TRBJ2-7; D uncertain. This CDR3 contains 14 residues. V gave up 1 base and J gave up 5 bases, with 12 bases separating them. CDR1 KGHSH and CDR2 LQKENI come from the germline V gene. The CDR3, as DNA: TGTGCCAGCTCACCACGGCCAGGAACAGACGAGCAGTACTTC. It is translated as CASSPRPGTDEQYF. The whole variable domain, remainder taken from reference TRBV18 and TRBJ2-7, is NAGVMQNPRHLVRRRGQEARLRCSPMKGHSHVYWYRQLPEEGLKFMVYLQKENIIDESGMPKERFSAEFPKEGPSILRIQQVVRGDSAAYFCASSPRPGTDEQYFGPGTRLTVT.

This clonotype was seen a handful of times. The chain employs TRBV4-1 and TRBJ1-3; TRBD1 matches 9 bases. Per germline, CDR1 MGHRA and CDR2 YSYEKL. V gave up 1 base and J gave up 1 base; unmatched junction bases: 11. The CDR3 spans 19 residues. Here the CDR3 reads CASSQGAGTGSISGNTIYF. CDR3 DNA: TGCGCCAGCAGCCAAGGGGCCGGGACAGGGTCGATTTCTGGAAACACCATATATTTT.

The chain combines TRBV12-3 or TRBV12-4 with TRBJ2-6, with a possible D match to TRBD2 (5 bases). CDR3 length: 12 residues. V was trimmed by 1 base and J by 18 bases, leaving 13 bases between them. The CDR3 sequence is CASSLGAREGTF. CDR3 nucleotide sequence: TGTGCCAGCAGTTTAGGGGCCCGGGAAGGGACTTTC.

This chain uses TRBV6-1 with TRBJ2-5; TRBD2 agrees at 13 bases. J lost 5 bases, V lost 5 bases, and 8 bases had no gene match. This CDR3 is built from 16 residues. Germline assignment: CDR1 MNHNS and CDR2 SASEGT. The CDR3 reads CASSKLAGGIEETQYF. The CDR3 coding sequence is TGTGCCAGCAGTAAACTAGCGGGGGGGATCGAGGAGACCCAGTACTTC.

This clonotype was detected many times. J is TRBJ2-7 and V is TRBV6-5, with a weak D call TRBD2 (6 bases). Germline lookup yields CDR1 MNHEY and CDR2 SVGAGI. CDR3 length: 17 residues. Deletions cut 2 bases from V and 3 bases from J, with 20 bases between. CDR3 sequence: CASSYPPQTRSRYEQYF. As DNA, the CDR3 is TGTGCCAGCAGTTACCCCCCCCAGACTAGATCGCGCTACGAGCAGTACTTC.

This clonotype has just a few counts. The chain has TRBV10-3 and TRBJ2-7, with 9 bases matching TRBD2. CDR3 size: 14 residues. CDR1 ENHRY and CDR2 SYGVKD come from the germline V gene. The V and J ends lost 6 bases and 7 bases, in that order; junction bases with no gene match: 10. The DNA of the CDR3 is TGTGCCATCAGGCCTCTGATAGCGGGAGTTGAGCAGTACTTC. Amino acid sequence: CAIRPLIAGVEQYF.

This clonotype was detected many times. This rearrangement joins TRBV12-3 or TRBV12-4 to TRBJ2-7; D unclear. This CDR3 is 13 amino acids long. The V end was cut by 0 bases, the J end by 5 bases, with 8 bases between. DNA for the CDR3: TGTGCCAGCAGTTTAGCGCCCCACGACGAGCAGTACTTC. This gives the protein CASSLAPHDEQYF.

This clonotype appeared many times. The chain recombines TRBV6-1 with TRBJ2-2; D unresolved. The CDR3 runs 16 residues. Per the germline V gene, CDR1 is MNHNS and CDR2 is SASEGT. V lost 2 bases, J lost 2 bases, and 12 bases lay in between. The CDR3 nucleotides read TGTGCCAGCAGTGAATATAACAGCTATAACACCGGGGAGCTGTTTTTT. This codes for CASSEYNSYNTGELFF.